This TCR beta chain is drawn from a study of blood T cell repertoires in COVID-19. The wider study: Whether acute or convalescent, the COVID-19 samples came from the United States, Italy and Spain. Sample material is recorded as cDNA or gDNA derived from T cells, B-cell-depleted T cells, or PBMCs.

Original processing notes: Reference gene primer amplification yielded estimated nucleated cell counts. Clones were read by immunoSEQ multiplex PCR, and TCRdb kept only the in-frame ones, dropping some. V, J and clone size are those of that table, while D and trimming were read from the DNA. The sample has around 99,000 clones; 79% are singletons. This clone came up a few times. The TCR originated in an elderly woman with active or convalescent COVID-19. The sequenced sample was peripheral blood.

CDR3 protein: CASRKISGRSPYEQYF. CDR3 nucleotide sequence: TGTGCCAGCAGAAAGATTAGCGGGAGGTCCCCCTACGAGCAGTACTTC. The chain is built from TRBV7-3 and TRBJ2-7; 10 bases map to TRBD2. This CDR3 region has 16 residues. V was clipped by 6 bases and J by 2 bases; unmatched bases: 10. Germline V lookup: CDR1 SGHTA, CDR2 FQGTGA.